This T cell receptor beta chain was identified during a study of control samples from healthy donors and cancer patients. Clones were read by immunoSEQ multiplex PCR, and TCRdb kept only the in-frame ones, dropping some. The repertoire holds around 200,000 clones, roughly 89% seen once, with approximately 1.5% in the top ten. The sequence was obtained from a woman younger than 45 in good health. Source material: blood.

The CDR3 coding sequence is TGTGCCAGCAGCTTCTCAGGAGCTAACTATGGCTACACCTTC. As protein: CASSFSGANYGYTF. The chain recombines TRBV11-2 with TRBJ1-2; D call uncertain. From germline, CDR1 is SGHAT and CDR2 FQNNGV. V lost 3 bases, J lost 0 bases, and 8 bases lay in between. This CDR3 is built from 14 residues.